The entry below describes one T cell receptor beta chain. What it binds is unknown. The data stem from a study of CD8+ T cells in alopecia areata. Indicated treatment: oral pan-JAK inhibitor, 5-10 mg twice daily. Extracted RNA was reverse transcribed, and the resulting cDNA served as sequencing template. Repertoires were generated with immunoSEQ multiplex PCR, while TCRdb's copy carries only in-frame clones and drops some. The data hold approximately 280,000 clones, with 58% observed a single time. V lost 4 bases, J lost 8 bases, and 15 bases lay in between. Germline lookup yields CDR1 GTSNPN and CDR2 SVGIG (reference sequence). The CDR3 spans 13 residues. Study findings and constraints: Scalp samples also yield sequences of resident alphabeta T cells from normal skin. Tofacitinib did not eliminate many expanded lesional clones from scalp or blood.

The V call is TRBV30, the J call TRBJ2-4; the D is unclear. This sample comprised CD4+ T cells sorted from blood, obtained at week 24, from a patient treated with tofacitinib. This receptor was taken from a human donor with alopecia areata. The CDR3 nucleotides are TGTGCCTGGACTCCCAAGCAGTCGGACATTCAGTACTTC. It translates to CAWTPKQSDIQYF.